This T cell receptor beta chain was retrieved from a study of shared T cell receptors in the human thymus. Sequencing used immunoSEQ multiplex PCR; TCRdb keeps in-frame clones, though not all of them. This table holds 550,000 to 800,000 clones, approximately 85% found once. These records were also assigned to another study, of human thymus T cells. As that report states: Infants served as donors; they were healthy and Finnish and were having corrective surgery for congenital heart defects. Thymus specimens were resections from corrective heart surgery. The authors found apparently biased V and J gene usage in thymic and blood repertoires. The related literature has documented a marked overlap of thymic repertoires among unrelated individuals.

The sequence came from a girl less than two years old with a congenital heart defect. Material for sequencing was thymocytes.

CDR3 region: CASKNTHLGGRDRVYEQYF. The CDR3 DNA reads as TGTGCCAGCAAAAATACTCATCTCGGGGGTCGGGACAGAGTCTACGAGCAGTACTTC. The chain employs TRBV21-1 and TRBJ2-7; TRBD1 is taken as the D call from the table, unchecked against the DNA. TRBV21-1 is classified as a pseudogene. The CDR3 extends over 19 amino acids.